A selection of T cell receptor beta chains follows, all from one sample in a study of blood T cell repertoires in COVID-19. TCRdb's copy holds only in-frame clones and misses some; the assay was immunoSEQ multiplex PCR. The sample carries 22,000 or so clones, nearly 90% recorded once. Sample: peripheral blood. The source of these receptors is a human donor in a cohort sampled during active COVID-19. The donor label of this sample is uncertain. CDR3s include the opening cysteine and the closing phenylalanine or tryptophan. The order of the fields is V gene, J gene, D gene, clone size, CDR3 length, CDR3 protein, CDR3 DNA. A D gene is named only where the DNA matches it firmly. Where a row states a size, it is once, few, many or the class of an expanded clone; other rows omit it.

TRBV3-1/TRBV3-2	TRBJ1-4	TRBD1	-	14	CASSERDRGEKLFF	TGTGCCAGCAGCGAACGGGACAGGGGTGAAAAACTGTTTTTT
TRBV19	TRBJ2-5	TRBD1	-	15	CASSTLTGGAETQYF	TGTGCCAGTAGTACCCTGACAGGGGGCGCCGAGACCCAGTACTTC
TRBV5-6	TRBJ1-1	TRBD1	-	14	CASSLGDRGLKAFF	TGTGCCAGCAGCTTGGGGGACAGGGGACTGAAAGCTTTCTTT
TRBV30	TRBJ2-1	-	-	15	CAWSRLAGSYNEQFF	TGTGCCTGGAGTCGCCTGGCGGGGTCCTACAATGAGCAGTTCTTC
TRBV11-1	TRBJ2-2	-	-	15	CASSRLAANTGELFF	TGTGCCAGCAGCCGCCTGGCGGCGAACACCGGGGAGCTGTTTTTT
TRBV3-1/TRBV3-2	TRBJ2-3	-	-	13	CASSRRGPNTQYF	TGTGCCAGCAGCCGGAGAGGTCCGAATACGCAGTATTTT
TRBV10-1	TRBJ2-7	TRBD2	few	15	CASSGDGTRRYEQYF	TGCGCCAGCAGCGGAGACGGGACTAGGCGGTACGAGCAGTACTTC
TRBV11-3	TRBJ1-1	-	-	14	CASSLDRMNTEAFF	TGTGCCAGCAGCCTGGACAGAATGAACACTGAAGCTTTCTTT
TRBV5-1	TRBJ2-5	TRBD2	-	19	CASSLAASSGRIGVQTQYF	TGCGCCAGCAGCTTGGCCGCGTCTAGCGGGAGGATTGGGGTGCAGACCCAGTACTTC
TRBV7-9	TRBJ2-2	-	-	15	CASSQRSMNTGELFF	TGTGCCAGCAGCCAGCGGAGCATGAACACCGGGGAGCTGTTTTTT
TRBV10-3	TRBJ2-7	TRBD2	-	16	CAISEEAGSGRGEQYF	TGTGCCATCAGTGAGGAGGCCGGAAGCGGGAGAGGCGAGCAGTACTTC
TRBV19	TRBJ2-7	-	once	15	CASSIGFVGVYEQYF	TGTGCCAGTAGTATCGGTTTTGTAGGGGTCTACGAGCAGTACTTC
TRBV18	TRBJ1-3	TRBD1	-	15	CASSPRQGPGNTIYF	TGTGCCAGCTCACCGCGACAGGGACCTGGAAACACCATATATTTT
TRBV7-3	TRBJ2-7	TRBD1	-	15	CASSQDRGPSYEQYF	TGTGCCAGCAGCCAGGACAGGGGGCCCTCCTACGAGCAGTACTTC
TRBV6-6	TRBJ2-3	-	-	13	CASSYPSTDTQYF	TGTGCCAGCAGTTACCCTAGCACAGATACGCAGTATTTT
TRBV9	TRBJ2-3	-	once	14	CASSVASSTDTQYF	TGTGCCAGCAGCGTAGCTTCCAGCACAGATACGCAGTATTTT
TRBV2	TRBJ2-5	-	-	13	CASTGDIGETQYF	TGTGCCAGCACCGGGGATATCGGGGAGACCCAGTACTTC
TRBV6-1	TRBJ1-5	TRBD1	once	13	CASSETGFQPQHF	TGTGCCAGCAGTGAGACAGGGTTTCAGCCCCAGCATTTT
TRBV2	TRBJ2-3	TRBD2	-	17	CASSLTAGGPGTDTQYF	TGTGCCAGCAGTCTAACGGCGGGAGGGCCTGGGACAGATACGCAGTATTTT
TRBV19	TRBJ1-4	TRBD1	-	14	CASSLDRGREKLFF	TGTGCCAGTAGCCTCGACAGGGGACGGGAAAAACTGTTTTTT
TRBV19	TRBJ2-1	-	-	13	CASMGGSYNEQFF	TGTGCCAGTATGGGGGGCTCCTACAATGAGCAGTTCTTC
TRBV20-1	TRBJ2-5	TRBD2	-	11	CSARRGMTQYF	TGCAGTGCTAGGCGGGGGATGACCCAGTACTTC
TRBV18	TRBJ1-2	TRBD1	-	14	CASSSDRRNYGYTF	TGTGCCAGCTCATCGGACAGGAGAAACTATGGCTACACCTTC
TRBV5-1	TRBJ2-7	TRBD2	-	14	CASSLIAGTYEQYF	TGCGCCAGCAGCTTGATAGCGGGAACCTACGAGCAGTACTTC
TRBV4-1	TRBJ1-2	TRBD1	-	16	CASSQPVRGSAYGYTF	TGCGCCAGCAGCCAACCAGTCAGGGGGTCTGCCTATGGCTACACCTTC
TRBV5-1	TRBJ1-1	-	-	14	CASSPTGMNTEAFF	TGCGCCAGCAGCCCGACAGGTATGAACACTGAAGCTTTCTTT
TRBV11-2	TRBJ1-6	-	-	14	CASSLDRQGSPLHF	TGTGCCAGCAGCTTAGATCGGCAGGGGTCACCCCTCCACTTT
TRBV5-5	TRBJ2-1	-	-	17	CASSSPPGAISGDEQFF	TGTGCCAGCAGCTCCCCCCCAGGTGCGATCTCTGGCGATGAGCAGTTCTTC